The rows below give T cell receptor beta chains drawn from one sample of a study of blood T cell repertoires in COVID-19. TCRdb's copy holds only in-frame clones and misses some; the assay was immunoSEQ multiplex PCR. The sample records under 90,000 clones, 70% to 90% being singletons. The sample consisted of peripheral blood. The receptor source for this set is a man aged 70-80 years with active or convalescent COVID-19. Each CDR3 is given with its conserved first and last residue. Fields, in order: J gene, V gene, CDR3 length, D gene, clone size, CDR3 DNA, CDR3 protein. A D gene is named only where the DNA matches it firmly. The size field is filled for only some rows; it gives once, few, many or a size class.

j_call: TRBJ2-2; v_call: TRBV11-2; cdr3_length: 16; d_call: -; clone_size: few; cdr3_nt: TGTGCCAGCAGCCTGAATGTGGGAGCGAACACCGGGGAGCTGTTTTTT; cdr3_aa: CASSLNVGANTGELFF
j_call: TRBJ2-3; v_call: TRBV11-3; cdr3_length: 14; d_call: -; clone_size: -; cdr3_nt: TGTGCCAGCAGCTTAGATCCAGGCGAAGATACGCAGTATTTT; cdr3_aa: CASSLDPGEDTQYF
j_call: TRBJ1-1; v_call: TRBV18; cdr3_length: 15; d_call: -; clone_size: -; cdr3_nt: TGTGCCAGCTCACCACGTGGAAATGGGCTCCTTGAAGCTTTCTTT; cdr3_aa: CASSPRGNGLLEAFF
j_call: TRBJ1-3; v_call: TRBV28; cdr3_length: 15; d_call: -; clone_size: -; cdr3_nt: TGTGCCAGCACCCGCGCCGGGAGAGGTGGAAACACCATATATTTT; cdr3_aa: CASTRAGRGGNTIYF
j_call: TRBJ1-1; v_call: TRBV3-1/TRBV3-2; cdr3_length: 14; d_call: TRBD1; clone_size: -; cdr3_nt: TGTGCCAGCAGCCGTACGGACAGGGAAAGTGAAGCTTTCTTT; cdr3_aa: CASSRTDRESEAFF
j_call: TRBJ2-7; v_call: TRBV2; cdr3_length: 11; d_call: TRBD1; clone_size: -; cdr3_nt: TGTGCCAGCAGTGAGGACAGGGGGGAGTACTTC; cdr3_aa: CASSEDRGEYF
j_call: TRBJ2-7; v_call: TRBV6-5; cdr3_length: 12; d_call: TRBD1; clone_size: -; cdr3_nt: TGTGCCAGCAGTTACGGCCGGGACAGTCTTTACTTC; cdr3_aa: CASSYGRDSLYF
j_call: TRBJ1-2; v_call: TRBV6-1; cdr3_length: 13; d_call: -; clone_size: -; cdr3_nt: TGTGCCAGCACCTCAAGACAGGACCATGGCTACACCTTC; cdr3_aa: CASTSRQDHGYTF
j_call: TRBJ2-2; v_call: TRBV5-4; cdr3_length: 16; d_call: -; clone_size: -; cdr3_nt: TGTGCCAGCAGCTTTAGCCGTATGGCGAACACCGGGGAGCTGTTTTTT; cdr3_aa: CASSFSRMANTGELFF
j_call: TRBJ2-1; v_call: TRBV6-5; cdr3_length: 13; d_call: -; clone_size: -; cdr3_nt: TGTGCCAGCTGGACACCGTTCTACAATGAGCAGTTCTTC; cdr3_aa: CASWTPFYNEQFF